The following is a T cell receptor beta chain sequence with its context. This sample is part of a study of neurological immune-mediated disorders. A single run covered 15-18 subjects with over 170 million TCR-beta sequences. TCRdb redid the calling of the 5' RACE reads with MiXCR, one entry per CDR3 protein. This table holds under 35,000 distinct CDR3 sequences, 20% to 25% found once. The CDR3 totals 12 residues. The V end lost 5 bases, the J end lost 3 bases, and 7 bases lay between the germline ends. CDR1 and CDR2 from the germline V gene are WSHSY and SAAADI. Sorted libraries came from about a million CD4+ or CD8+ T cells.

The sequence derives from a middle-aged man with HTLV-1-associated myelopathy (HAM/TSP). Sequencing was performed on CD4+ T cells from blood. This chain uses TRBV10-2 with TRBJ1-1; the D is unclear. CDR3 bases: TGCGCCAGCAGTTCCTTATACACTGAAGCTTTCTTT. Its translation is CASSSLYTEAFF.